The text below deals with one T cell receptor (beta chain). The data originate from a study of human T cells and chemical hapten exposure. Overall study: Minor pooled library volume differences mainly drove per-sample TCR yield variation.

Time point specified: pre-sensitization, week 0. As to treatment: therapeutic diphenylcyclopropenone sensitization with weekly scalp DPC. A single record per CDR3 protein comes from TCRdb applying MiXCR to the RACE reads. The sample lists 55,000 to 75,000 distinct CDR3 sequences, around 7% occurring once. The TCR comes from a woman in her twenties or thirties with alopecia areata. Some clones in this sample may be carry-over from other donors' samples. The sample here was whole blood, taken in connection with sensitization to the hapten diphenylcyclopropenone (DPC).

CDR3 nucleotides: TGTGCTAGTGGTTTGGTACGCCCTACAGGGGATAATGAGCAGTTCTTC. This codes for CASGLVRPTGDNEQFF. J is TRBJ2-1 and V is TRBV12-5; the match to TRBD1 covers 7 bases. The CDR3 loop spans 16 amino acids. Per the germline V gene, CDR1 is LGHNT and CDR2 is FRNRAP. V dropped 0 bases and J dropped 7; count of bases not matched to a gene: 9.